One sample yielded the 2 T cell receptor beta chains listed below, sequenced in a study of CD8+CD57+ T cells in acquired aplastic anemia. The use of genomic DNA as template underpinned the TCR beta VDJ and CDR3 profiling. Using its own MiXCR run on the reads, TCRdb lists one record per CDR3 protein. Of around 230,000 distinct CDR3 sequences in the sample, around 60% are singletons; the top ten hold 29%. The sequenced material came from sorted CD4+, CD8+, or CD8+CD57+ T cells (not recorded which) from PBMCs. These receptors came from a human donor in good health.

The chain is built from TRBV24-1 and TRBJ2-2, with D perhaps matching TRBD1 (6 bases). The CDR3 sequence is 14 residues long. Germline loops: CDR1 KGHDR, CDR2 SFDVKD. V shed 9 bases and J shed 2 bases, with 12 bases lying between them. The CDR3, as DNA: TGTGCCACCCAGGGGACAAGTAACACCGGGGAGCTGTTTTTT. This sequence encodes CATQGTSNTGELFF.

The chain uses TRBV20-1 and TRBJ2-2; possible D gene TRBD2, 6 bases. Trimming shortened V by 6 bases and J by 1 base, and 9 bases separated the two germline ends. The CDR3 contains 13 residues. Germline V CDR1 and CDR2: DFQATT, SNEGSKA (reference sequence). The CDR3 DNA reads as TGCAGTGCCAATAGCGGGAACACCGGGGAGCTGTTTTTT. Translated, it gives CSANSGNTGELFF.